The TCR beta chain under discussion was sequenced for a study of T cells in Graves' hyperthyroidism and ophthalmopathy. In its sample, this clonotype was seen many times. Its antigen remains unidentified. At one of its ends the junction is not consistent with the germline gene, which may arise from a read error. Patients between 18 and 65 years old had hyperthyroidism, newly diagnosed and lasting under 2 months. Study findings and constraints: Appearing also in blood were most of the thyroid clonotypes expanded above 0.001. For ophthalmopathy, model prediction preceded onset by a median roughly 5.9 months.

Authors of the study amplified TCR beta CDR3 regions from RNA transcripts. First-round RT-PCR of the TCR CDR3 relied on the HTBI primer set. TCRdb passed the multiplex PCR reads through MiXCR, listing each CDR3 protein once. The profile shows 500,000 to 550,000 distinct CDR3 sequences, around 21% of them singletons. Per the germline V gene, CDR1 is SQVTM and CDR2 is ANQGSEA. This CDR3 spans 11 amino acids. The origin of this receptor is a man between 18 and 35 years old with Graves' hyperthyroidism. The chain has TRBV29-1 and TRBJ1-1, with 7 bases fitting TRBD1. The sequencing sample was made of blood. CDR3: CSVTGNSEAFF. CDR3 coding DNA: TGCAGCGTGACAGGGAACTCTGAAGCTTTCTTT.